One and the same sample provided the 29 T cell receptor beta chains below, sequenced in a study of blood T cells in healthy people across ages (dated by TCRdb to between 2015 and 2017). The library was made by 5' RACE. The sample was run on an Illumina HiSeq 2500. A second PCR of 7 to 11 cycles was performed with a sample-barcoded 5' primer and a J-beta primer mix. In TCRdb, the public reads were trimmed at Q25 with fastp and aligned with MiXCR, with productive beta chains retained. Rows are combined by CDR3 protein, so each entry shows the most common genes and DNA. The sample table records hundreds of thousands of distinct CDR3 sequences; approximately 30% of these occur just once. Approximately 15% of the sample comes from the top ten. The source material was blood. These receptors were collected from a woman older than 75 in good health.

This clonotype was observed many times. This sequence joins TRBV28 and TRBJ2-7, with 9 bases aligning to TRBD1. The CDR3 spans 14 residues. Unmatched junction bases numbered 4, after V lost 6 bases and J lost 1 base. Germline values: CDR1 MDHEN, CDR2 SYDVKM. CDR3 nucleotides: TGTGCCAGCAGGGGACAGGGTAGGTCCTACGAGCAGTACTTC. This gives the protein CASRGQGRSYEQYF.

For this clonotype: One end of the junction fails to match germline, which may point to a read error. CDR3 region: CTSSRDRNNQPQHF. CDR3 coding DNA: TGTACCAGCAGCCGCGACAGAAATAATCAGCCCCAGCATTTT. This rearrangement joins TRBV7-9 to TRBJ1-5; D may be TRBD1 (5 bases). The CDR3 covers 14 residues. Germline assignment: CDR1 SEHNR and CDR2 FQNEAQ (reference sequence).

About this clonotype: A much larger clone sits a single nucleotide away, making a read error possible. The chain recombines TRBV6-2 or TRBV6-3 with TRBJ1-1; maybe TRBD1 (5 bases). V dropped 7 bases and J dropped 5 bases, with 8 bases sitting between them. The CDR3 loop spans 11 amino acids. Germline V lookup: CDR1 MNHEY, CDR2 SVGEGT. The CDR3: CASNQGTEAFF. The CDR3 DNA reads as TGTGCCAGCAACCAGGGTACTGAAGCTTTCTTT.

This clonotype was seen many times. The chain uses TRBV6-1 and TRBJ2-7, with a tentative D call TRBD2 (6 bases). Germline CDR1 is MNHNS and CDR2 is SASEGT. The CDR3 has 15 amino acids. V lost 7 bases, J lost 1 base, and 17 bases lay in between. CDR3 in amino acids: CASTPRRVGSYEQYF. The CDR3 bases are TGTGCCAGCACTCCGAGGAGGGTGGGGTCCTACGAGCAGTACTTC.

The V and J genes are TRBV27 and TRBJ2-3; 13 bases align to TRBD2. The CDR3 consists of 16 residues. In germline, CDR1 is MNHEY, CDR2 SMNVEV (reference sequence). J lost 4 bases, V lost 3 bases, and 4 bases had no gene match. CDR3 residues: CASSFPTSGGADTQYF. CDR3 sequence (DNA): TGTGCCAGCAGTTTCCCTACTAGCGGGGGGGCAGATACGCAGTATTTT.

This clonotype occurred many times. The V call is TRBV10-3, the J call TRBJ1-2, with D unclear. From germline, CDR1 is ENHRY and CDR2 SYGVKD. There are 13 residues in the CDR3. Between the trimmed V and J ends, which lost 3 bases and 2 bases, there was a span of 7 bases. The CDR3 DNA reads as TGTGCCATCAGTGATTCTGGAAACTATGGCTACACCTTC. Its protein product is CAISDSGNYGYTF.

At least ten counts were recorded for this clonotype. A much larger clone is a single base away; this may be a read error. The chain links TRBV12-3 or TRBV12-4 to TRBJ2-5; D not certain. This CDR3 is built from 13 residues. Trimming pared 1 base from V and 11 bases from J, leaving 14 bases between. The CDR3 protein is CASSLVRHNEQYF. The DNA of the CDR3 is TGTGCCAGCAGTTTAGTTCGGCACAATGAGCAGTACTTC.

The sample holds one count of this clonotype. This chain joins TRBV7-2 and TRBJ2-7; D is unclear. The CDR3 consists of 13 residues. V lost 5 bases to trimming and J lost 3 bases, with 11 bases between them. The germline CDR1 and CDR2 sequences are SGHTA and FQGNSA. The chain's CDR3 is CASSPDDGYEQYF. CDR3 sequence (DNA): TGTGCCAGCAGCCCAGATGACGGCTACGAGCAGTACTTC. The full variable domain, in which reference TRBV7-2 and TRBJ2-7 provide the parts outside the CDR3, is GAGVSQSPSNKVTEKGKDVELRCDPISGHTALYWYRQSLGQGLEFLIYFQGNSAPDKSGLPSDRFSAERTGGSVSTLTIQRTQQEDSAVYLCASSPDDGYEQYFGPGTRLTVT.

In this sample, this clonotype turned up many times. This chain uses TRBV24-1 with TRBJ1-5, with D possibly matching TRBD1 (5 bases). CDR1 KGHDR and CDR2 SFDVKD come from the germline V gene. CDR3 length equals 14 residues. Trimming cost V 9 bases and J 1 base, with 12 bases left between them. CDR3 DNA sequence: TGTGCCACCGCGGGGGAAAGAAGCAATCAGCCCCAGCATTTT. Translating it yields CATAGERSNQPQHF.

This clonotype came up many times. The chain recombines TRBV6-6 with TRBJ2-7; D might be TRBD1 (5 bases). V dropped 5 bases and J dropped 2 bases, with 13 bases sitting between them. This CDR3 contains 14 residues. Germline V CDR1 and CDR2: MNHNY, SVGAGI (reference sequence). The CDR3: CASSPAAQAYEQYF. The DNA for the CDR3 is TGTGCCAGCAGTCCTGCGGCACAGGCCTACGAGCAGTACTTC.

The rearrangement uses TRBV2 and TRBJ1-2; weak D call: TRBD1 (5 bases). V lost 6 bases and J 4 bases, leaving 18 bases between the germline ends. The CDR3 sequence is 15 residues long. The germline CDR1 and CDR2 sequences are SNHLY and FYNNEI. The CDR3 coding sequence is TGTGCCAGCAGGCCCCCGGGACGGGAAATCTATGGCTACACCTTC. It yields the protein CASRPPGREIYGYTF. The full variable domain, in which reference TRBV2 and TRBJ1-2 provide the parts outside the CDR3, is EPEVTQTPSHQVTQMGQEVILRCVPISNHLYFYWYRQILGQKVEFLVSFYNNEISEKSEIFDDQFSVERPDGSNFTLKIRSTKLEDSAMYFCASRPPGREIYGYTFGSGTRLTVV.

This clonotype has more than one count but fewer than ten. The rearrangement links TRBV9 to TRBJ2-5, with TRBD1 matching 7 bases. J gave up 11 bases and V 3 bases, and 19 bases lay outside the gene matches. Germline values: CDR1 SGDLS, CDR2 YYNGEE. The CDR3 spans 16 residues. The CDR3 protein is CASSGLTGVRYNEQYF. The CDR3 DNA is TGTGCCAGCAGCGGTCTAACAGGGGTTCGTTACAATGAGCAGTACTTC. The complete variable domain, with remaining parts taken from reference TRBV9 and TRBJ2-5, reads DSGVTQTPKHLITATGQRVTLRCSPRSGDLSVYWYQQSLDQGLQFLIQYYNGEERAKGNILERFSAQQFPDLHSELNLSSLELGDSALYFCASSGLTGVRYNEQYFGPGTRLLVL.

The V call is TRBV19, the J call TRBJ2-5; weak D call: TRBD2 (6 bases). The CDR3 runs to 16 residues. The V end was cut by 1 base, the J end by 2 bases, with 14 bases between. Looked up from germline, CDR1 is LNHDA and CDR2 is SQIVND (reference sequence). This CDR3 reads CASSIVGGVPQETQYF. The DNA for the CDR3 is TGTGCCAGTAGTATAGTAGGCGGGGTGCCACAAGAGACCCAGTACTTC.

There are many counts of this clonotype. J is TRBJ2-3 and V is TRBV6-1; D is possibly TRBD2 (5 bases). Trimming shortened V by 6 bases and J by 2 bases, and 12 bases separated the two germline ends. There are 14 residues in the CDR3. In germline, CDR1 is MNHNS, CDR2 SASEGT. DNA of the CDR3: TGTGCCAGCAGACTAGAAATAAACACAGATACGCAGTATTTT. Encoded protein: CASRLEINTDTQYF.

This clonotype has a handful of counts. The chain recombines TRBV7-2 with TRBJ1-1, with D maybe TRBD1 (5 bases). The CDR3 is 13 amino acids. Per the germline V gene, CDR1 is SGHTA and CDR2 is FQGNSA. Trimming removed 1 base from V and 6 bases from J, with 9 bases in between. The CDR3 DNA reads TGTGCCAGCAGCTTAGGGGGCGAGTCTGAAGCTTTCTTT. Translated: CASSLGGESEAFF.

The V and J genes are TRBV18 and TRBJ1-3, with D perhaps TRBD1 (6 bases). V lost 3 bases and J lost 4, with 10 bases in between. From germline, CDR1 is KGHSH and CDR2 LQKENI. This CDR3 comprises 14 residues. The CDR3 DNA follows: TGTGCCAGCTCACCGTTACAGGGAGGAAACACCATATATTTT. As protein: CASSPLQGGNTIYF. The variable domain in full, with the rest retrieved from reference TRBV18 and TRBJ1-3, is NAGVMQNPRHLVRRRGQEARLRCSPMKGHSHVYWYRQLPEEGLKFMVYLQKENIIDESGMPKERFSAEFPKEGPSILRIQQVVRGDSAAYFCASSPLQGGNTIYFGEGSWLTVV.

This sequence joins TRBV24-1 and TRBJ2-5; tentative D call: TRBD2 (6 bases). Trimming stripped 0 bases from V and 11 bases from J, with 12 bases between. Germline assignment: CDR1 KGHDR and CDR2 SFDVKD. The CDR3 loop spans 13 amino acids. The CDR3 sequence: CATSDLGGNEQYF. CDR3 nucleotide sequence: TGTGCCACCAGTGATTTGGGCGGGAATGAGCAGTACTTC.

This clonotype was seen at least ten times. The rearrangement uses TRBV3-1 and TRBJ1-2; tentative D call: TRBD1 (5 bases). This CDR3 contains 15 residues. V dropped 0 bases and J dropped 9 bases, with 17 bases sitting between them. From germline, CDR1 is LGHDT and CDR2 YNNKEL (reference sequence). Written as DNA, the CDR3 is TGTGCCAGCAGCCAAGAAAGGTCCGGGGCAAGTAGCTACACCTTC. Protein sequence: CASSQERSGASSYTF. Supplemented by reference TRBV3-1 and TRBJ1-2, the full variable domain reads DTAVSQTPKYLVTQMGNDKSIKCEQNLGHDTMYWYKQDSKKFLKIMFSYNNKELIINETVPNRFSPKSPDKAHLNLHINSLELGDSAVYFCASSQERSGASSYTFGSGTRLTVV.

This clonotype was counted only a few times. V is TRBV20-1 and J is TRBJ2-5; TRBD2 is a possible D gene (6 bases). V was pared by 8 bases and J by 5 bases, with 18 bases between. The CDR3 totals 13 residues. The germline V gene has CDR1 DFQATT and CDR2 SNEGSKA (reference sequence). This CDR3 reads CSSSSGVIETQYF. The CDR3 DNA is TGCAGTTCGTCATCGGGGGTGATTGAGACCCAGTACTTC.

The J gene is TRBJ2-3, the V gene TRBV4-2, with TRBD2 matching over 9 bases. J was trimmed by 6 bases and V by 0 bases; bases with no gene match: 7. Per germline, CDR1 LGHNA and CDR2 YNFKEQ. The CDR3 length is 16 residues. CDR3 bases: TGTGCCAGCAGCCAAGAAGGGAGTCTAGCGGGGGATACGCAGTATTTT. Translated, it gives CASSQEGSLAGDTQYF.

This clonotype appeared many times. The V and J genes are TRBV2 and TRBJ2-3, with D possibly TRBD1 on 5 matching bases. Trimming took 5 bases from V and 0 from J, leaving 12 bases between them. From germline, CDR1 is SNHLY and CDR2 FYNNEI. The CDR3 runs 15 residues. The CDR3 is CASSSSGFSTDTQYF. In DNA form, the CDR3 reads TGTGCCAGCAGTTCCTCAGGGTTTAGCACAGATACGCAGTATTTT.

This clonotype showed up many times. V and J are TRBV20-1 and TRBJ1-1, with TRBD1 matching 7 bases. The CDR3 has 14 residues. From germline, CDR1 is DFQATT and CDR2 SNEGSKA (reference sequence). J gave up 6 bases and V 0 bases, and 7 bases lay outside the gene matches. CDR3 amino acids: CSARDPRGGAEAFF. CDR3 nucleotides: TGCAGTGCTAGAGATCCCAGGGGGGGAGCTGAAGCTTTCTTT.

This chain connects TRBV12-3 or TRBV12-4 to TRBJ2-2, with D maybe TRBD2 (7 bases). The CDR3 contains 17 residues. The V gene lost 6 bases and the J gene lost 0 bases, with 17 bases spanning the gap. CDR3 DNA: TGTGCCAGCAGCCGGGGGGCGGGGGAACCGAACACCGGGGAGCTGTTTTTT. This codes for CASSRGAGEPNTGELFF.

The chain uses TRBV12-3 or TRBV12-4 and TRBJ2-3; 12 bases line up with TRBD2. The CDR3 extends over 15 amino acids. V trimming: 3 bases; J trimming: 7 bases; junction bases outside the gene matches: 5. The CDR3 reads CASSFPSGREYTQYF. The CDR3, as DNA: TGTGCCAGCAGTTTTCCTAGCGGGAGGGAGTATACGCAGTATTTT.

A note on this clonotype: This sequence may be a read error, since a much larger clone differs from it by one base. The V gene is TRBV6-1, the J gene TRBJ2-5, with 7 bases identical to TRBD2. Matching the DNA end better, TRBJ2-7 makes the J call doubtful. Germline CDR1 and CDR2: MNHNS and SASEGT. CDR3 length: 14 residues. The CDR3, as DNA: TGTGCCAGCAGTGAAGTGGTGGCGGGAGACGAGCAGTACTTC. Amino acids: CASSEVVAGDEQYF.

J is TRBJ1-5 and V is TRBV20-1; possibly TRBD1 for D (5 bases). Trimming pared 0 bases from V and 0 bases from J, leaving 12 bases between. In germline, CDR1 is DFQATT, CDR2 SNEGSKA (reference sequence). The CDR3 runs to 16 residues. Here the CDR3 DNA reads TGCAGTGCTAGAGACCGACAGCCTAATAGCAATCAGCCCCAGCATTTT. Its translation is CSARDRQPNSNQPQHF.

V usage is TRBV6-6 and J usage is TRBJ1-2; no clear D gene. The CDR3 length is 15 residues. The germline gives CDR1 MNHNY, CDR2 SVGAGI (reference sequence). V was clipped by 6 bases and J by 4 bases, with 18 bases between them. The CDR3 sequence: CASRLGGGISYGYTF. Written as DNA, the CDR3 is TGTGCCAGCAGACTCGGAGGAGGGATTTCCTATGGCTACACCTTC.

This clonotype has at least ten counts. V is TRBV5-4 and J is TRBJ2-7; TRBD1 matches at 8 bases. The junction had 3 bases not matched to a gene; V was cut back by 2 bases and J by 5 bases. Germline V CDR1 and CDR2: SGHNT, YYREEE (reference sequence). This CDR3 is built from 13 residues. CDR3 region: CASSLQGGDEQYF. The CDR3 nucleotides are TGTGCCAGCAGCTTACAGGGGGGCGACGAGCAGTACTTC.

A few counts support this clonotype. The chain joins TRBV2 to TRBJ1-6; D gene unclear. The length of the CDR3 is 13 residues. The V gene lost 4 bases and the J gene lost 9 bases, with 10 bases spanning the gap. Per germline, CDR1 SNHLY and CDR2 FYNNEI. CDR3 sequence reads: CASSASTSSPLHF. The CDR3 bases are TGTGCCAGCAGTGCCAGCACCTCTTCACCCCTCCACTTT.